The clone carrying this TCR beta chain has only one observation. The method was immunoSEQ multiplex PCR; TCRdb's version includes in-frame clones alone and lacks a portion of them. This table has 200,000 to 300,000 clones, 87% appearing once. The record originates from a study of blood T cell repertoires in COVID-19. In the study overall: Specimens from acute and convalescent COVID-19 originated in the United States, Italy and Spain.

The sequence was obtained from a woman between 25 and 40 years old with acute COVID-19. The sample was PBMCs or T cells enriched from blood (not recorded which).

Written as DNA, the CDR3 is TGTGCCAGTAGATCACAGGGGCCCTATGGCTACACCTTC. Its translation: CASRSQGPYGYTF. This sequence joins TRBV19 and TRBJ1-2; 7 positions agree with TRBD1. The CDR3 runs 13 residues. The junction had 5 bases not matched to a gene; V was cut back by 6 bases and J by 4 bases. CDR1 and CDR2 (germline): LNHDA, SQIVND (reference sequence).